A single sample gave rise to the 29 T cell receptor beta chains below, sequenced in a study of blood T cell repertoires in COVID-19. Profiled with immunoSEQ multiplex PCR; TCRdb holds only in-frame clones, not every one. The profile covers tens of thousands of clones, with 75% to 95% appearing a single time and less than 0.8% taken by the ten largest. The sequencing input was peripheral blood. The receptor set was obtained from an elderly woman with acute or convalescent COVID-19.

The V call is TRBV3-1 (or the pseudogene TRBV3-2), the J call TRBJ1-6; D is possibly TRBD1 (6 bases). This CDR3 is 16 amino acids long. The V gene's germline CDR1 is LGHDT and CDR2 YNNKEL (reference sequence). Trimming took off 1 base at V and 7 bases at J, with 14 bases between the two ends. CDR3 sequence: CASSQGSGEANSPLHF. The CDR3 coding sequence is TGTGCCAGCAGCCAAGGTTCAGGGGAAGCGAATTCACCCCTCCACTTT.

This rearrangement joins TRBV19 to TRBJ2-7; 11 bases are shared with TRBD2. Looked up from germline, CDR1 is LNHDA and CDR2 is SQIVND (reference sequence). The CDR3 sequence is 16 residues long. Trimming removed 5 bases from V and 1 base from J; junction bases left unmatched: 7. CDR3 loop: CASSAPGLADSYEQYF. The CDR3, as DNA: TGTGCCAGTAGTGCTCCGGGACTAGCGGATTCCTACGAGCAGTACTTC.

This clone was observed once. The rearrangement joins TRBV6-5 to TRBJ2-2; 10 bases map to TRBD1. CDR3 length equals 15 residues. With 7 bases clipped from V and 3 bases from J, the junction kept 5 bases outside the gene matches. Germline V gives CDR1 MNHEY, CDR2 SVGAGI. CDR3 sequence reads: CASKPGQGYTGELFF. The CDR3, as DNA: TGTGCCAGCAAACCGGGACAGGGGTACACCGGGGAGCTGTTTTTT.

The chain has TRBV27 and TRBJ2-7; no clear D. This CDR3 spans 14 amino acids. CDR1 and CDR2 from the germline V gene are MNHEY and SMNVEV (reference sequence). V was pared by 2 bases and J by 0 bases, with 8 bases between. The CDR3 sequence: CASSLGQDSYEQYF. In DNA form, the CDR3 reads TGTGCCAGCAGTTTAGGGCAGGACTCCTACGAGCAGTACTTC.

The CDR3 DNA is TGTGCCAGCAGTTTCGGTCAGCCCCAGCATTTT. Translated, it gives CASSFGQPQHF. This chain joins TRBV12-3 or TRBV12-4 and TRBJ1-5; D is uncertain. Trimming left V 3 bases short and J 6 bases short, with 3 bases between. The CDR3 length is 11 residues.

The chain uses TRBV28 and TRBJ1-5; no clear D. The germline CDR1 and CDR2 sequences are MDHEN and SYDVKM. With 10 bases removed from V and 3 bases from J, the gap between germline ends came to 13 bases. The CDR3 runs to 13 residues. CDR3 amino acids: CATRPGSNQPQHF. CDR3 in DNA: TGTGCCACCCGCCCGGGGTCCAATCAGCCCCAGCATTTT.

CDR3 DNA sequence: TGTGCCAGCAGCAATCCAGGGGAGACCCAGTACTTC. Protein: CASSNPGETQYF. V and J are TRBV5-8 and TRBJ2-5, with D tentatively TRBD1 (5 bases). Per germline, CDR1 SGHTS and CDR2 YDEGEE. This CDR3 has 12 amino acids. V lost 4 bases, J lost 5 bases, and 9 bases lay in between.

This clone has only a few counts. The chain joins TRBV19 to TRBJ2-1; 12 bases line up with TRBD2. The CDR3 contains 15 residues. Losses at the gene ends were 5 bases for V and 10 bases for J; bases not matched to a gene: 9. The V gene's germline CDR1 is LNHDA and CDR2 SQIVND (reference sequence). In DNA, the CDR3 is TGTGCCAGTAGTCTAGCGGGAGGGCCAAAGCGGGAGCAGTTCTTC. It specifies CASSLAGGPKREQFF. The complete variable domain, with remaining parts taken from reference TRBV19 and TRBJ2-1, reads DGGITQSPKYLFRKEGQNVTLSCEQNLNHDAMYWYRQDPGQGLRLIYYSQIVNDFQKGDIAEGYSVSREKKESFPLTVTSAQKNPTAFYLCASSLAGGPKREQFFGPGTRLTVL.

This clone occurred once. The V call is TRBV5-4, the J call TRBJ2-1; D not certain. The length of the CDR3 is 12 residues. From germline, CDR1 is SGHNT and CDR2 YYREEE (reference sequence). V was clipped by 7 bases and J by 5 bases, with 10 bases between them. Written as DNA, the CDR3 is TGTGCCAGCCAAGAGAGGAACAATGAGCAGTTCTTC. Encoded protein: CASQERNNEQFF.

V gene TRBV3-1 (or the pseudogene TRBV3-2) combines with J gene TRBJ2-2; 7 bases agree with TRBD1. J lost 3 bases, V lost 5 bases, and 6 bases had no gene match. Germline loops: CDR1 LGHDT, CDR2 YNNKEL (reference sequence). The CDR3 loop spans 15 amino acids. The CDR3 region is CASSTRTGYTGELFF. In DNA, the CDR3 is TGTGCCAGCAGCACAAGGACAGGCTACACCGGGGAGCTGTTTTTT.

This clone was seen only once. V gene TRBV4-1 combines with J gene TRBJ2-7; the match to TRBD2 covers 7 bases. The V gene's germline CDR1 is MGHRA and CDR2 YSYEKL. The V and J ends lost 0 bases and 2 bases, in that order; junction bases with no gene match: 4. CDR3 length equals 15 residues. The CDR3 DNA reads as TGCGCCAGCAGCCAAGATAATAGCGGGCCCTACGAGCAGTACTTC. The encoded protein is CASSQDNSGPYEQYF.

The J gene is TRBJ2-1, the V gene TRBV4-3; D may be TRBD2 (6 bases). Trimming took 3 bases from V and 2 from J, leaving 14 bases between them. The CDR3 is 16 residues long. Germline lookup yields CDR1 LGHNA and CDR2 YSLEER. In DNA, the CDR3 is TGCGCCAGCAGCCAGTCCTACGGGACTGCCTACAATGAGCAGTTCTTC. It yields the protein CASSQSYGTAYNEQFF.

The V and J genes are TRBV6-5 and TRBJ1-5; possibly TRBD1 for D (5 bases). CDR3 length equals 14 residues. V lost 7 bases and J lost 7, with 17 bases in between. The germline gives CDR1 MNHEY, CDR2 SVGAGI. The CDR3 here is CASKGAGLGQPQHF. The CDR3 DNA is TGTGCCAGCAAAGGGGCGGGGCTTGGGCAGCCCCAGCATTTT.

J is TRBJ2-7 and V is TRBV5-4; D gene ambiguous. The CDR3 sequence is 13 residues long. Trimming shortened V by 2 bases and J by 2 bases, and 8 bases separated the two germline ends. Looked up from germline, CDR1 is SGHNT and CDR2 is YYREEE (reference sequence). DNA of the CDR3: TGTGCCAGCAGCTTAGAGGAGACCTACGAGCAGTACTTC. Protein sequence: CASSLEETYEQYF.

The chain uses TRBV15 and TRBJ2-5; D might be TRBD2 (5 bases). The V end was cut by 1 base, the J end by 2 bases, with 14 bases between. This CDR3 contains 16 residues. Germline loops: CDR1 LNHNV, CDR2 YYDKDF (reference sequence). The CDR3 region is CATSRATSLRQETQYF. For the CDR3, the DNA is TGTGCCACCAGCAGAGCTACTAGTTTGCGGCAAGAGACCCAGTACTTC.

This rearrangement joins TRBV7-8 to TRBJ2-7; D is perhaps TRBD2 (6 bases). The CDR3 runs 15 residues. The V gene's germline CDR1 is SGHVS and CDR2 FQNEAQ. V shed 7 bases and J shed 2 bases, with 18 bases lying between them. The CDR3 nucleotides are TGTGCCAGCACTCGTCTCCCGGGAGCTGCCTACGAGCAGTACTTC. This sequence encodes CASTRLPGAAYEQYF.

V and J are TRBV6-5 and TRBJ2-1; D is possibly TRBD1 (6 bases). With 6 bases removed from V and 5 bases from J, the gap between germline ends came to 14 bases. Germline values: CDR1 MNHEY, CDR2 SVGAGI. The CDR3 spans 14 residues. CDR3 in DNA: TGTGCCAGCAGCACCGCCGGGACAAACAATGAGCAGTTCTTC. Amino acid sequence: CASSTAGTNNEQFF.

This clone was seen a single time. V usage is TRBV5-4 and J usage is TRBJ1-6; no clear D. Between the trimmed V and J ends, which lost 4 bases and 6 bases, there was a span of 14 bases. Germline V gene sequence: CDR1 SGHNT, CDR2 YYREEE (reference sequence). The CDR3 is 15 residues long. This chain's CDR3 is CASSLYSSLNSPLHF. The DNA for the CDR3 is TGTGCCAGCAGCCTTTACAGTTCACTTAATTCACCCCTCCACTTT.

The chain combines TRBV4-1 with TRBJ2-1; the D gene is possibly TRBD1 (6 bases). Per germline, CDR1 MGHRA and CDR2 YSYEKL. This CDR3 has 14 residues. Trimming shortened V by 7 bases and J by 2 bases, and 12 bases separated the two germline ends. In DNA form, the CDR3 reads TGCGCCAGCAACCGGGACACAGCCTACAATGAGCAGTTCTTC. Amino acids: CASNRDTAYNEQFF.

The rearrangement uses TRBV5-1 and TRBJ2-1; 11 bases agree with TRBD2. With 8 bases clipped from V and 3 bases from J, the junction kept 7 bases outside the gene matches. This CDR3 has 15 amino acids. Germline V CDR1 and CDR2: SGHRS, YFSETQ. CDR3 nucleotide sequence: TGCGCCAGTCGGTCCGGGACTAGCGGCTACAATGAGCAGTTCTTC. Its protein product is CASRSGTSGYNEQFF.

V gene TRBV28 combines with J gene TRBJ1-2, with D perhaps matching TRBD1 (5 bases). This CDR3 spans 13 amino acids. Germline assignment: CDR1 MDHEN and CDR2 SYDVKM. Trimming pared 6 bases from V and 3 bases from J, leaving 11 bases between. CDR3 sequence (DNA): TGTGCCAGCAGGCCAGGGTGGCACTATGGCTACACCTTC. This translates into CASRPGWHYGYTF.

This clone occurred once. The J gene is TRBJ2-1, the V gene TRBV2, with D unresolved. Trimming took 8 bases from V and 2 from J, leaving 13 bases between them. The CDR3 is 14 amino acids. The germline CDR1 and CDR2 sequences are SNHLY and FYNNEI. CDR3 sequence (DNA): TGTGCCAGCTCCCTCGCTGAGACCTACAATGAGCAGTTCTTC. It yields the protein CASSLAETYNEQFF.

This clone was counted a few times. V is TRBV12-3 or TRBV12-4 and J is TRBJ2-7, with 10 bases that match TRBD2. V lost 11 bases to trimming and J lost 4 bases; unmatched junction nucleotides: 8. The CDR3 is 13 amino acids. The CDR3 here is CASGAGGPYEQYF. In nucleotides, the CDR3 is TGTGCCTCGGGAGCGGGGGGGCCTTACGAGCAGTACTTC.

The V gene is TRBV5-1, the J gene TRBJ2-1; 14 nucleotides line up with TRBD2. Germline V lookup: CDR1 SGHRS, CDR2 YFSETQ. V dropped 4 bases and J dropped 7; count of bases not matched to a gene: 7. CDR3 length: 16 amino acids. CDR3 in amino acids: CASSLPGTSGRNEQFF. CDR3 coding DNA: TGCGCCAGCAGCCTGCCTGGGACTAGCGGGAGAAATGAGCAGTTCTTC.

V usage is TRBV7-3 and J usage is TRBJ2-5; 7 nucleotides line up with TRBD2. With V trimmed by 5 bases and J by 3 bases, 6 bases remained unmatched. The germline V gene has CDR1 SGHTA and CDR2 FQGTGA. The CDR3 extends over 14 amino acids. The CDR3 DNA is TGTGCCAGCAGCAGAGCGGGAACCAAAGAGACCCAGTACTTC. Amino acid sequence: CASSRAGTKETQYF.

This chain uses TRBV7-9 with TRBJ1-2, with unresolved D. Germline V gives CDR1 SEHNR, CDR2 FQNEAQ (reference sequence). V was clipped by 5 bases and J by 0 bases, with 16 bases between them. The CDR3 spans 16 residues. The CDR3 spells CASSPLSTGSNYGYTF. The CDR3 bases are TGTGCCAGCAGCCCTCTTTCGACGGGGTCTAACTATGGCTACACCTTC.

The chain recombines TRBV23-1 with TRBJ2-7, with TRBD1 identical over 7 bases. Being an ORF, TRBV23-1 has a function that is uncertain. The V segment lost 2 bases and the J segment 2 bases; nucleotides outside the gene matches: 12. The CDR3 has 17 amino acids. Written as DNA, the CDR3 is TGCGCCAGCAGTCAAGCCCGGACAGGTAAGGGTACCTACGAGCAGTACTTC. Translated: CASSQARTGKGTYEQYF.

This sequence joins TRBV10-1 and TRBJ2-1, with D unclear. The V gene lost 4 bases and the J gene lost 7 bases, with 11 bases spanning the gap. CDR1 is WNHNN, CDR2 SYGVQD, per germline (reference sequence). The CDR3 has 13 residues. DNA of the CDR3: TGCGCCAGCAGTGCGAACGGGTGGAATGAGCAGTTCTTC. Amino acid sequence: CASSANGWNEQFF.

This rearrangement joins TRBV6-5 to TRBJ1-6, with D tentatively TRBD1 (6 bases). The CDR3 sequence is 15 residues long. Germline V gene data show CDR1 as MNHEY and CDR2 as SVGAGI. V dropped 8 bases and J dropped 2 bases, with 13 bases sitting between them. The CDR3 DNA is TGTGCCAGCGGGGACACCCGAGCCTATAATTCACCCCTCCACTTT. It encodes CASGDTRAYNSPLHF.